A selection of T cell receptor beta chains follows, all from one sample in a study of graft-versus-host responses after intestinal transplantation. Only in-frame clones appear in the TCRdb table, and some are missing; sequencing was by immunoSEQ multiplex PCR. This sample has under 130,000 clones, with approximately 94% found just once. These receptors have no identified antigens. The sample was unstimulated CD8+ T cells sorted from spleen or lymph node cells, taken before intestinal transplant. The receptors shown here come from a human donor who received an intestinal transplant. CDR3s include the opening cysteine and the closing phenylalanine or tryptophan. D genes are given only for firm matches.

cdr3_nt cdr3_aa j_call v_call d_call
TGCGCCAGCAGCCGCCCTCAGGGGGGAGGCTACACCTTC CASSRPQGGGYTF TRBJ1-2 TRBV4-1 TRBD1
TGTGCCAGCAGCTTCACCCTGACAGGGAACACTGAAGCTTTCTTT CASSFTLTGNTEAFF TRBJ1-1 TRBV7-9 -
TGTGCCAGCAGCTTAAGTCCGACGGGAGATGGCTACACCTTC CASSLSPTGDGYTF TRBJ1-2 TRBV7-6 -
TGTGCCAGCAGCGAATTGGGAACCGGGGAGCTGTTTTTT CASSELGTGELFF TRBJ2-2 TRBV9 -
TGTGCCAGCAGCTTAGTTCCCCAGGGGGCGCATGTGGATGAAAAACTGTTTTTT CASSLVPQGAHVDEKLFF TRBJ1-4 TRBV11-2 TRBD1
TGTGCCAGCAGTGACCAGAGGGACAGGGATGTTGAAAAACTGTTTTTT CASSDQRDRDVEKLFF TRBJ1-4 TRBV2 TRBD1
TGTGCCAGCAGTCAATATCAAGCCGGTGGGAAAGACACTGAAGCTTTCTTT CASSQYQAGGKDTEAFF TRBJ1-1 TRBV9 -
TGTGCCAGCAGCGTCCCGGGTTGGGATGGCTACACCTTC CASSVPGWDGYTF TRBJ1-2 TRBV7-2 -
TGTGCCAGTAGTTATGCTAGCGGGGGAAACAATGAGCAGTTCTTC CASSYASGGNNEQFF TRBJ2-1 TRBV19 TRBD2
TGTGCCAGCAGCGTAGAGCGGGGGCCTCACAATGAGCAGTTCTTC CASSVERGPHNEQFF TRBJ2-1 TRBV9 TRBD2
TGTGCCAGCAGCGCCGTCACAGGGAATGATGAGCAGTTCTTC CASSAVTGNDEQFF TRBJ2-1 TRBV7-6 -
TGTGCCAGCAGCGTAGGAGGACAGGGTTACGAGCAGTACTTC CASSVGGQGYEQYF TRBJ2-7 TRBV9 TRBD1